The source of this TCR beta chain is a study of T cells in Graves' hyperthyroidism and ophthalmopathy. Study outcomes and limitations: Blood also carried most thyroid clonotypes expanded above 0.001.

RNA transcripts were the template for amplifying TCR beta CDR3 regions. The primer set for the first-round RT-PCR of the TCR CDR3 was HTBI. TCRdb ran MiXCR on the multiplex PCR reads and lists one entry per CDR3 protein. This sample has roughly 170,000 distinct CDR3 sequences; 15% to 20% occur once, and the top ten carry roughly 32%. The germline CDR1 and CDR2 sequences are LNHDA and SQIVND (reference sequence). The CDR3 spans 14 residues. About this clonotype: The antigen is not known. Germline and junction disagree at one end, which may indicate a read error.

Each diagnosis was grounded in clinical symptoms, serum thyroxine and TRAb, thyroid ultrasound, and orbital computed tomography. The authors took PBMCs from 10 ml fresh peripheral blood. The clonotype was recovered from a woman aged 45 to 65 with Graves' hyperthyroidism. J is TRBJ1-2 and V is TRBV19; 7 nucleotides match TRBD1. The sequenced sample was blood. CDR3 sequence (DNA): TGTGCCGGTAGTATGGGGACAGATATCTATGGCTACACCTTC. Translated: CAGSMGTDIYGYTF.